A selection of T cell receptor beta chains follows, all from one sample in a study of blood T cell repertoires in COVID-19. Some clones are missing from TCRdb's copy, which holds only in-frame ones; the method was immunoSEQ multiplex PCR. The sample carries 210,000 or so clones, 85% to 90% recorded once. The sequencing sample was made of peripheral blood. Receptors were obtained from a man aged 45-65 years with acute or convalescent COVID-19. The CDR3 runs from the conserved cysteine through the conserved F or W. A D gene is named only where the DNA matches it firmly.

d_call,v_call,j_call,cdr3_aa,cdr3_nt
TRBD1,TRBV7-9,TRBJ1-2,CASSLLTGERGGYTF,TGTGCCAGCAGCTTATTAACAGGGGAACGAGGAGGCTACACCTTC
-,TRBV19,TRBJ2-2,CASTWVPTIAGELFF,TGTGCCAGTACTTGGGTGCCGACAATCGCCGGGGAGCTGTTTTTT
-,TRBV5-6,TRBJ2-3,CASSFGGLLTDTQYF,TGTGCCAGCAGCTTTGGGGGACTTCTCACAGATACGCAGTATTTT
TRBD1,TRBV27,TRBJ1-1,CASSSQGAVNTEAFF,TGTGCCAGCAGCTCACAGGGGGCGGTGAACACTGAAGCTTTCTTT
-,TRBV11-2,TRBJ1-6,CASSLGQAGYSPLHF,TGTGCCAGCAGCTTAGGGCAGGCTGGTTATTCACCCCTCCACTTT
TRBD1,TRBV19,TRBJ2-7,CASSIGTGGNEQYF,TGTGCCAGTAGTATAGGGACAGGGGGCAACGAGCAGTACTTC
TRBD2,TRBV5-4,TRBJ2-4,CASSLARTSGGPRKNIQYF,TGTGCCAGCAGCTTGGCCAGGACTAGCGGGGGACCAAGGAAAAACATTCAGTACTTC
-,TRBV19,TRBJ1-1,CASTRISGQTNTEAFF,TGTGCCAGTACCAGAATAAGCGGACAGACGAACACTGAAGCTTTCTTT
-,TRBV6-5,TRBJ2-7,CASSYSMGSDYEQYF,TGTGCCAGCAGTTACTCAATGGGCTCGGACTACGAGCAGTACTTC
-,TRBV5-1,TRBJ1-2,CASSQNDRYLYGYTF,TGCGCCAGCAGCCAAAACGACAGGTATCTCTATGGCTACACCTTC
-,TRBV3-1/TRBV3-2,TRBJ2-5,CASSQARKTQYF,TGTGCCAGCAGCCAAGCTAGGAAGACCCAGTACTTC
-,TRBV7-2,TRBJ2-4,CASSFRGLQLAKNIQYF,TGTGCCAGCAGCTTCCGGGGACTTCAACTAGCCAAAAACATTCAGTACTTC
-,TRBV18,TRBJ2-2,CASSPDITGELFF,TGTGCCAGCTCACCAGACATCACCGGGGAGCTGTTTTTT
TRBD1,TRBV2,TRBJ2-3,CARKGQVSTDTQYF,TGTGCCAGAAAGGGACAGGTTAGCACAGATACGCAGTATTTT